The 16 T cell receptor beta chains listed next were all sequenced from one sample in a study of T cells after yellow fever vaccination. One entry per CDR3 protein, called by TCRdb with MiXCR from the 5' RACE reads. The table records about 340,000 distinct CDR3 sequences, around 13% of them present only once. The sample was CD4+ T cells sorted from PBMCs, taken 15 days after the yellow fever booster vaccination. These receptors were collected from a man aged 18 to 29 who received the YFV17D yellow fever vaccine.

Here the CDR3 DNA reads TGTGCCAGCACCCCGGTGGCCGGCGTAGGTGGCTACACCTTC. Encoded protein: CASTPVAGVGGYTF. The rearrangement joins TRBV7-2 to TRBJ1-2, with no clear D. The CDR3 spans 14 residues. Per germline, CDR1 SGHTA and CDR2 FQGNSA. Trimming pared 7 bases from V and 7 bases from J, leaving 19 bases between. Full variable domain (outside the CDR3, taken from reference TRBV7-2 and TRBJ1-2): GAGVSQSPSNKVTEKGKDVELRCDPISGHTALYWYRQSLGQGLEFLIYFQGNSAPDKSGLPSDRFSAERTGGSVSTLTIQRTQQEDSAVYLCASTPVAGVGGYTFGSGTRLTVV.

This clonotype turned up a few times. This sequence joins TRBV14 and TRBJ2-3; 10 nucleotides match TRBD1. With 1 base clipped from V and 2 bases from J, the junction kept 3 bases outside the gene matches. CDR1 SGHDN and CDR2 FVKESK come from the germline V gene. The CDR3 runs to 16 residues. The CDR3 loop reads CASSQGDRGNTDTQYF. The DNA of the CDR3 is TGTGCCAGCAGCCAAGGGGACAGGGGAAACACAGATACGCAGTATTTT.

This chain links TRBV2 with TRBJ1-1; D is ambiguous. This CDR3 comprises 12 residues. Germline CDR1 SNHLY, CDR2 FYNNEI. V gave up 10 bases and J gave up 8 bases, with 17 bases separating them. CDR3 sequence (DNA): TGTGCCACCGGACGGGAGATTAAAGAAGCTTTCTTT. Translation gives CATGREIKEAFF.

The chain carries TRBV12-3 or TRBV12-4 and TRBJ2-6; D remains unclear. With 6 bases removed from V and 4 bases from J, the gap between germline ends came to 7 bases. The CDR3 has 13 residues. The chain's CDR3 is CASSAPGANVLTF. The CDR3 DNA sequence: TGTGCCAGCAGCGCCCCGGGGGCCAACGTCCTGACTTTC.

This clonotype was seen a handful of times. As DNA, the CDR3 is TGCGCCAGCAGCTATCGACTAGCGGGGACCTACAATGAGCAGTTCTTC. Encoded protein: CASSYRLAGTYNEQFF. This chain links TRBV4-3 with TRBJ2-1; 11 bases match TRBD2. This CDR3 spans 16 amino acids. The ends lost 5 bases at V and 2 bases at J; junction bases unmatched: 5. Germline V gene sequence: CDR1 LGHNA, CDR2 YSLEER.

This clonotype was found a few times. This chain connects TRBV12-5 to TRBJ2-5; TRBD2 might be the D (5 bases). Looked up from germline, CDR1 is LGHNT and CDR2 is FRNRAP. Trimming took 2 bases from V and 5 from J, leaving 18 bases between them. The CDR3 has 16 residues. The CDR3 sequence: CASGLTRAPVFETQYF. In DNA form, the CDR3 reads TGTGCTAGTGGTTTGACTAGGGCCCCGGTATTCGAGACCCAGTACTTC.

The chain carries TRBV11-2 and TRBJ2-3; D gene unclear. The CDR3 totals 13 residues. Trimming shortened V by 4 bases and J by 0 bases, and 5 bases separated the two germline ends. Germline loops: CDR1 SGHAT, CDR2 FQNNGV. The CDR3 loop reads CASSWISTDTQYF. The CDR3 bases are TGTGCCAGCAGCTGGATCAGCACAGATACGCAGTATTTT.

The rearrangement joins TRBV20-1 to TRBJ1-3, with 10 bases lining up with TRBD1. The germline gives CDR1 DFQATT, CDR2 SNEGSKA (reference sequence). Trimming took 6 bases from V and 2 from J; bases not matched to a gene: 10. The CDR3 covers 16 residues. The CDR3 is CSASARGQGAGNTIYF. CDR3 nucleotides: TGCAGTGCGTCGGCCAGAGGACAGGGGGCTGGAAACACCATATATTTT.

This clonotype came up a few times. This chain connects TRBV18 to TRBJ1-2; weak D call: TRBD1 (5 bases). The CDR3 runs 20 residues. Germline CDR1 is KGHSH and CDR2 is LQKENI. V was clipped by 3 bases and J by 0 bases, with 26 bases between them. CDR3 DNA: TGTGCCAGCTCACCGACTCGGGGCAGGGACCCAACTCAAACTAACTATGGCTACACCTTC. Protein product: CASSPTRGRDPTQTNYGYTF.

J is TRBJ2-7 and V is TRBV7-2, with 9 bases matching TRBD1. The CDR3 has 14 amino acids. The ends lost 3 bases at V and 5 bases at J; junction bases unmatched: 5. Germline V gives CDR1 SGHTA, CDR2 FQGNSA. The CDR3 DNA is TGTGCCAGCAGCTTTACGGGACAGGGTAACGAGCAGTACGTC. This translates into CASSFTGQGNEQYV.

This clonotype has ten or more counts. The genes are TRBV5-1 and TRBJ2-7; no reliable D call. V lost 5 bases, J lost 6 bases, and 18 bases lay in between. The germline V gene has CDR1 SGHRS and CDR2 YFSETQ. The CDR3 extends over 14 amino acids. The CDR3 here is CASRKELFVPEQYF. CDR3 sequence (DNA): TGCGCCAGCAGAAAAGAACTCTTTGTCCCCGAGCAGTACTTC.

A few counts support this clonotype. The chain joins TRBV6-1 to TRBJ2-7; D gene uncertain. This CDR3 region has 13 residues. V was trimmed by 2 bases and J by 3 bases, leaving 8 bases between them. Germline V gene data show CDR1 as MNHNS and CDR2 as SASEGT. The DNA of the CDR3 is TGTGCCAGCAGTGAAACCCGGAACTACGAGCAGTACGTC. This sequence encodes CASSETRNYEQYV.

This clonotype has only a few counts. V is TRBV9 and J is TRBJ2-2; D is ambiguous. V was pared by 5 bases and J by 7 bases, with 18 bases between. The CDR3 spans 15 residues. CDR1 and CDR2 from the germline V gene are SGDLS and YYNGEE. The CDR3 sequence: CASSTGLGLLGELFF. CDR3 bases: TGTGCCAGCAGTACCGGGCTGGGGTTACTCGGGGAGCTGTTTTTT.

V usage is TRBV3-1 and J usage is TRBJ2-7; 9 bases line up with TRBD2. CDR3 length: 15 amino acids. The ends lost 1 base at V and 6 bases at J; junction bases unmatched: 7. Germline CDR1 reads LGHDT; CDR2 reads YNNKEL (reference sequence). CDR3 sequence: CASSQGVAGVAEQYV. CDR3 in DNA: TGTGCCAGCAGCCAAGGGGTAGCGGGGGTGGCCGAGCAGTACGTC.

The rearrangement uses TRBV7-2 and TRBJ2-3, with 13 bases matching TRBD2. The length of the CDR3 is 15 residues. V was clipped by 4 bases and J by 3 bases; unmatched bases: 1. Germline CDR1 and CDR2: SGHTA and FQGNSA. DNA for the CDR3: TGTGCCAGCAGCTGGGGACTAGCGGGGACAGATACGCAGTATTTT. This codes for CASSWGLAGTDTQYF.

In its sample, this clonotype was seen a few times. This chain connects TRBV7-2 to TRBJ2-2; 8 bases fit TRBD2. J was trimmed by 6 bases and V by 4 bases; bases with no gene match: 4. The length of the CDR3 is 14 residues. Germline V gene lookup returns CDR1 SGHTA and CDR2 FQGNSA. CDR3 protein: CASSSGGAAGELFF. The CDR3 DNA reads as TGTGCCAGCAGCTCCGGGGGGGCCGCCGGGGAGCTGTTTTTT. The full variable domain, completed using reference TRBV7-2 and TRBJ2-2, is GAGVSQSPSNKVTEKGKDVELRCDPISGHTALYWYRQSLGQGLEFLIYFQGNSAPDKSGLPSDRFSAERTGGSVSTLTIQRTQQEDSAVYLCASSSGGAAGELFFGEGSRLTVL.